This T cell receptor (beta chain) originates from a study of blood T cell repertoires in COVID-19. Produced via immunoSEQ multiplex PCR; TCRdb's table is partial and in-frame only. The sample comprises about 140,000 clones, roughly 89% of which are singletons, and over 0.85% rests with the top ten. This sequence was found in a woman between 45 and 60 years old with acute or convalescent COVID-19. The sequenced material came from peripheral blood.

CDR3 sequence: CASSLGQAMGYTF. The CDR3 DNA sequence: TGTGCCAGCAGCTTAGGACAGGCAATGGGCTACACCTTC. The chain combines TRBV7-2 with TRBJ1-2, with D maybe TRBD1 (6 bases). V was pared by 1 base and J by 8 bases, with 11 bases between. CDR3 length: 13 amino acids. In germline, CDR1 is SGHTA, CDR2 FQGNSA.